The present TCR beta chain was sequenced within a study of blood T cell repertoires in COVID-19. As for the study in general: Italy, Spain and the United States were the sources of the convalescent and acute COVID-19 samples. Nucleic acid was either cDNA or gDNA, and it came from T cells, B-cell-depleted T cells, or PBMCs.

Trimming pared 9 bases from V and 4 bases from J, leaving 18 bases between. Germline values: CDR1 SGDLS, CDR2 YYNGEE. The CDR3 covers 14 residues. In the original workflow: Estimated nucleated cell counts came from reference gene primer amplification. TCRdb's table, derived via immunoSEQ multiplex PCR, lists solely in-frame clones and lacks some. The V and J calls and the clone size are those of that table, but D and trimming were determined from the DNA. The sample lists about 140,000 clones; over 80% were seen once. The J gene is TRBJ2-3, the V gene TRBV9; tentative D call: TRBD2 (5 bases). The sample consisted of peripheral blood. The receptor comes from a human donor in a cohort sampled during active COVID-19. CDR3 protein: CATARGVGADTQYF. DNA of the CDR3: TGTGCCACTGCCCGGGGAGTAGGTGCAGATACGCAGTATTTT.